These T cell receptor beta chains were read from a single sample in a study of OX40 agonist ivuxolimab in advanced cancers. TCRdb keeps only in-frame clones here, not all; method: immunoSEQ multiplex PCR. Here the sample spans some 17,000 clones, over 75% being singletons. Sample: CD4+ or CD8+ T cells sorted from blood, taken in a trial of the OX40 agonist ivuxolimab. The receptor source for this set is an adult with an advanced solid tumor such as melanoma, head and neck, liver or kidney cancer. Each CDR3 is given with its conserved first and last residue. The order of the fields is V gene, D gene, clone size, J gene, CDR3 DNA, CDR3 protein. The D gene is left open where the match is weak. Clone size appears in some rows only: once, few, many, or a class for an expanded clone.

v_call: TRBV5-4; d_call: -; clone_size: -; j_call: TRBJ2-7; cdr3_nt: TGTGCCAGCGGCAGGGTAAGCGAGCAGTACTTC; cdr3_aa: CASGRVSEQYF
v_call: TRBV27; d_call: TRBD2; clone_size: -; j_call: TRBJ2-1; cdr3_nt: TGTGCCAGCAGACCCTTAGCGGGAGGCTGGGATGAGCAGTTCTTC; cdr3_aa: CASRPLAGGWDEQFF
v_call: TRBV9; d_call: TRBD2; clone_size: medium-sized; j_call: TRBJ2-1; cdr3_nt: TGTGCCAGCAGCTCACGGACTAGCATGGTCGGCAATGAGCAGTTCTTC; cdr3_aa: CASSSRTSMVGNEQFF
v_call: TRBV28; d_call: TRBD2; clone_size: -; j_call: TRBJ2-5; cdr3_nt: TGTGCCAGCAGTTTATTAGCGGGGGGACAAGAGACCCAGTACTTC; cdr3_aa: CASSLLAGGQETQYF
v_call: TRBV30; d_call: -; clone_size: once; j_call: TRBJ2-3; cdr3_nt: TGTGCCTGGAGTGTTGGGGTGCAACTCACAGATACGCAGTATTTT; cdr3_aa: CAWSVGVQLTDTQYF
v_call: TRBV11-2; d_call: TRBD1; clone_size: -; j_call: TRBJ1-2; cdr3_nt: TGTGCCAGCAGCTTAACCGGGACAGGGCGTCTTGGGTTGGGCTACACCTTC; cdr3_aa: CASSLTGTGRLGLGYTF
v_call: TRBV30; d_call: -; clone_size: -; j_call: TRBJ2-3; cdr3_nt: TGTGCCTGGAGGGCCCCGGACAGACGGGCAGATACGCAGTATTTT; cdr3_aa: CAWRAPDRRADTQYF
v_call: TRBV2; d_call: -; clone_size: -; j_call: TRBJ2-7; cdr3_nt: TGTGCCAGCAGCTTAGACAGGTCCACCTACGAGCAGTACTTC; cdr3_aa: CASSLDRSTYEQYF
v_call: TRBV30; d_call: -; clone_size: -; j_call: TRBJ2-5; cdr3_nt: TGTGCCTGGAGTGGGGGGCGATCCCAAGAGACCCAGTACTTC; cdr3_aa: CAWSGGRSQETQYF
v_call: TRBV10-1; d_call: -; clone_size: -; j_call: TRBJ2-3; cdr3_nt: TGCGCCAGCAGTGAGTCCACTAGCCTTACGCAGTATTTT; cdr3_aa: CASSESTSLTQYF
v_call: TRBV7-9; d_call: TRBD1; clone_size: -; j_call: TRBJ2-7; cdr3_nt: TGTGCCAGCAGCAGCCGGGACAGGGATTACGAGCAGTACTTC; cdr3_aa: CASSSRDRDYEQYF
v_call: TRBV28; d_call: -; clone_size: -; j_call: TRBJ2-1; cdr3_nt: TGTGCCAGCAGTTTGAGAGGGCTATCCTACAATGAGCAGTTCTTC; cdr3_aa: CASSLRGLSYNEQFF
v_call: TRBV7-7; d_call: TRBD2; clone_size: -; j_call: TRBJ2-1; cdr3_nt: TGTGCTAGCAGCCTGGGAAGGTCTAGCGGGAGTAATGAGCAGTTCTTC; cdr3_aa: CASSLGRSSGSNEQFF
v_call: TRBV7-9; d_call: TRBD1; clone_size: -; j_call: TRBJ2-7; cdr3_nt: TGTGCCATCAAGGGACAGGGCTACGAGCAGTACTTC; cdr3_aa: CAIKGQGYEQYF
v_call: TRBV5-1; d_call: TRBD1; clone_size: -; j_call: TRBJ2-7; cdr3_nt: TGCGCCAGCAGCGGGACAGGGGGCTACGAGCAGTACTTC; cdr3_aa: CASSGTGGYEQYF
v_call: TRBV7-6; d_call: -; clone_size: -; j_call: TRBJ2-1; cdr3_nt: TGTGCCAGCAGCTTAGAAGGACCAGGAAGCTCCTACAATGAGCAGTTCTTC; cdr3_aa: CASSLEGPGSSYNEQFF
v_call: TRBV27; d_call: TRBD1; clone_size: -; j_call: TRBJ1-2; cdr3_nt: TGTGCCAGCAGTCCAAAAGCGGACAGGGGCGGCTACACCTTC; cdr3_aa: CASSPKADRGGYTF
v_call: TRBV27; d_call: -; clone_size: -; j_call: TRBJ2-1; cdr3_nt: TGTGCCACCTCGGGAGCAACCCCGGGACAAAACTACAATGAGCAGTTCTTC; cdr3_aa: CATSGATPGQNYNEQFF
v_call: TRBV27; d_call: -; clone_size: -; j_call: TRBJ1-1; cdr3_nt: TGTGCCAGCATGGGGTCGGGCCCTGAAGCTTTCTTT; cdr3_aa: CASMGSGPEAFF
v_call: TRBV5-4; d_call: -; clone_size: -; j_call: TRBJ1-1; cdr3_nt: TGTGCCAGCAGCTTGGCCCCCAGGGAGGACACTGAAGCTTTCTTT; cdr3_aa: CASSLAPREDTEAFF
v_call: TRBV5-4; d_call: -; clone_size: once; j_call: TRBJ2-7; cdr3_nt: TGTGCCATGGACGGGGGTTCGGGAGAGCAGTACTTC; cdr3_aa: CAMDGGSGEQYF
v_call: TRBV27; d_call: -; clone_size: -; j_call: TRBJ1-2; cdr3_nt: TGTGCCAGCAGTTCTGACGCGTCCCTCTATGGCTACACCTTC; cdr3_aa: CASSSDASLYGYTF
v_call: TRBV27; d_call: TRBD1; clone_size: -; j_call: TRBJ1-1; cdr3_nt: TGTGCCAGCAGTTTTCAAAGACAGGGGCAAGCTTTCTTT; cdr3_aa: CASSFQRQGQAFF
v_call: TRBV2; d_call: -; clone_size: -; j_call: TRBJ1-1; cdr3_nt: TGTGCCAGCAGTGAGAATTGGACTGAAGCTTTCTTT; cdr3_aa: CASSENWTEAFF
v_call: TRBV27; d_call: TRBD2; clone_size: many; j_call: TRBJ2-2; cdr3_nt: TGTGCCAGCAGTTTATTGGTGGCTAGCGGGAGTCGGACCGGGGAGCTGTTTTTT; cdr3_aa: CASSLLVASGSRTGELFF
v_call: TRBV18; d_call: -; clone_size: -; j_call: TRBJ2-7; cdr3_nt: TGTGCCAGCTCGCCGACAGACTACGAGCAGTACTTC; cdr3_aa: CASSPTDYEQYF
v_call: TRBV6-5; d_call: -; clone_size: -; j_call: TRBJ1-5; cdr3_nt: TGTGCCAGCAGTTACATACGGGGGAGCAATCAGCCCCAGCATTTT; cdr3_aa: CASSYIRGSNQPQHF
v_call: TRBV4-2; d_call: TRBD1; clone_size: -; j_call: TRBJ2-5; cdr3_nt: TGTGCCAGCAGCCAAGATGGGGACAGGCCCCGTGGAGAGACCCAGTACTTC; cdr3_aa: CASSQDGDRPRGETQYF
v_call: TRBV4-2; d_call: -; clone_size: few; j_call: TRBJ2-6; cdr3_nt: TGTGCCAGCAGCCAAGTTAGCTCTGGGGCCAACGTCCTGACTTTC; cdr3_aa: CASSQVSSGANVLTF
v_call: TRBV27; d_call: TRBD1; clone_size: -; j_call: TRBJ2-5; cdr3_nt: TGTGCCAGCCTAGACCCAGGGGGAGAGACCCAGTACTTC; cdr3_aa: CASLDPGGETQYF
v_call: TRBV11-2; d_call: -; clone_size: -; j_call: TRBJ1-4; cdr3_nt: TGTGCCAGCAGCTTAGATACGACAGACCCAGAGCCCGGAAAACTGTTTTTT; cdr3_aa: CASSLDTTDPEPGKLFF
v_call: TRBV2; d_call: TRBD1; clone_size: once; j_call: TRBJ2-5; cdr3_nt: TGTGCCAGCAGTGGAAGACAGGGGGCGCAAGGGGAGACCCAGTACTTC; cdr3_aa: CASSGRQGAQGETQYF
v_call: TRBV19; d_call: TRBD2; clone_size: -; j_call: TRBJ2-1; cdr3_nt: TGTGCCAGTAGCACGTTCGAGCCGGGACTAGCGTCCAATGAGCAGTTCTTC; cdr3_aa: CASSTFEPGLASNEQFF
v_call: TRBV7-9; d_call: TRBD1; clone_size: -; j_call: TRBJ2-7; cdr3_nt: TGTGCCAGCAGCCCTCCGGGACAGGGGGTACCCGAGCAGTACTTC; cdr3_aa: CASSPPGQGVPEQYF